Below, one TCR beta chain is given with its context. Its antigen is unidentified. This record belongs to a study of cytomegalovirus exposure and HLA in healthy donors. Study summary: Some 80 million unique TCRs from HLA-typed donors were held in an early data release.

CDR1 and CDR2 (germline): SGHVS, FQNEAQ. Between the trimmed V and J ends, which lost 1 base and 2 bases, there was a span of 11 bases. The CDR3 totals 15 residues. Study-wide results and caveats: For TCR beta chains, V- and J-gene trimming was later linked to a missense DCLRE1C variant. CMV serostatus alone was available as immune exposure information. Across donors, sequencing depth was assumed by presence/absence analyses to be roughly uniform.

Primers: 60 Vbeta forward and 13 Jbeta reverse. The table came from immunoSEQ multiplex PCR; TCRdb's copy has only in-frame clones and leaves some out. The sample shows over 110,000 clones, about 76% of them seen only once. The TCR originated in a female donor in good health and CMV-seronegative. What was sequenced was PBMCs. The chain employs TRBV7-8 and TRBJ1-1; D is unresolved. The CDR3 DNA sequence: TGTGCCAGCAGCTTAGGGGAGTACCCTAACACTGAAGCTTTCTTT. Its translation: CASSLGEYPNTEAFF.